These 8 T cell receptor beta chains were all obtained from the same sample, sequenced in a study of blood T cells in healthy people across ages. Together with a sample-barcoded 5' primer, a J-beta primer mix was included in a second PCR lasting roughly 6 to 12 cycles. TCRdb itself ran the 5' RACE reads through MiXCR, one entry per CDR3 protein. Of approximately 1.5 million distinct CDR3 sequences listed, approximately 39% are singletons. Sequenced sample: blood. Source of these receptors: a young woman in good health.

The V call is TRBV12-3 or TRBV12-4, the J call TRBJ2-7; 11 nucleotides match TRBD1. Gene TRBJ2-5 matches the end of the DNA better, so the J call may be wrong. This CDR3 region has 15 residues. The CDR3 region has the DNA TGTGCCAGCGCGAGGGACAGGGGGGCTGAAGAGACCCAGTACTTC. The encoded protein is CASARDRGAEETQYF.

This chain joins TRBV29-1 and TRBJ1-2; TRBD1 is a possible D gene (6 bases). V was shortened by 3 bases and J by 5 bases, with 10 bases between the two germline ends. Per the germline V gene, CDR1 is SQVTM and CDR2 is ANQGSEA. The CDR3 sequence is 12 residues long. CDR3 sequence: CSVDGGLYGYTF. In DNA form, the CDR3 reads TGCAGCGTTGACGGGGGGCTTTATGGCTACACCTTC.

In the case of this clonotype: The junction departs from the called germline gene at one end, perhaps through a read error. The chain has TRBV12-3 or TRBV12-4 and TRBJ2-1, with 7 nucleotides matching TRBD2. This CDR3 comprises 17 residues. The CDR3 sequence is CASSLTRGSLYYKEQFF. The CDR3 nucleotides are TGTGCCAGCAGTTTAACGCGCGGGAGTCTCTACTACAAGGAGCAGTTCTTC.

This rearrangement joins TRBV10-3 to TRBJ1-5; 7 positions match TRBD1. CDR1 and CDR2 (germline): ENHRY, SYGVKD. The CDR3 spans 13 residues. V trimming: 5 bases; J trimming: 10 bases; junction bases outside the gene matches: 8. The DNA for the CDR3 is TGTGCCATCAGTCCCGGGACAGTAGCCCCCCAGCATTTT. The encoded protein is CAISPGTVAPQHF.

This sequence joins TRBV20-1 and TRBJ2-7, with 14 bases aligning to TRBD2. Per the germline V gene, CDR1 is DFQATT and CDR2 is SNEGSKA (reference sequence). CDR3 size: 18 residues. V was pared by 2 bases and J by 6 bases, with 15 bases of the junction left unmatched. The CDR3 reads CSARRTLLRLAGGREQYF. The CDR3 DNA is TGCAGTGCTAGACGGACACTTTTAAGACTAGCGGGAGGGCGCGAGCAGTACTTC.

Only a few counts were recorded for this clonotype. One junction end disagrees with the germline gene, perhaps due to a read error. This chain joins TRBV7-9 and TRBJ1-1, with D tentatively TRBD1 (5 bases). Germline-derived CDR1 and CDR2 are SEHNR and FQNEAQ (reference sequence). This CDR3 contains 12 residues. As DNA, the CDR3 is TGTGCCAGCATCAGGGAGAACACTGAGGCTTTCTTT. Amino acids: CASIRENTEAFF. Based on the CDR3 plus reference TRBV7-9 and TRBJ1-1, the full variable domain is DTGVSQNPRHKITKRGQNVTFRCDPISEHNRLYWYRQTLGQGPEFLTYFQNEAQLEKSRLLSDRFSAERPKGSFSTLEIQRTEQGDSAMYLCASIRENTEAFFGQGTRLTVV.

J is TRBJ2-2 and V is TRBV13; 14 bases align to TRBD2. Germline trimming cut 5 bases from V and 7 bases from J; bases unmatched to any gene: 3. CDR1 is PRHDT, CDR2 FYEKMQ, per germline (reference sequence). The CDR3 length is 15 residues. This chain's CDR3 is CASSAGLAGGGELFF. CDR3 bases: TGTGCCAGCAGCGCCGGACTAGCGGGAGGCGGGGAGCTGTTTTTT.

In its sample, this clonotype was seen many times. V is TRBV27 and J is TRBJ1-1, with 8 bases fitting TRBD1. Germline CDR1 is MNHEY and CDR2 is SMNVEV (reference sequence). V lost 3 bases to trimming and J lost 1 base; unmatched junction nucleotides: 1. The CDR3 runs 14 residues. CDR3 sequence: CASSFTGGNTEAFF. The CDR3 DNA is TGTGCCAGCAGTTTCACAGGGGGGAACACTGAAGCTTTCTTT.